This T cell receptor beta chain emerged from a study of early T cells in non-severe SARS-CoV-2 infection. Whole-study findings and limits: Private and CD4 specificities were missed by VDJdb matching, which favored anti-spike CD8 responses.

The ends were cut back, 4 bases at V and 0 bases at J, with 16 bases in the middle. Germline values: CDR1 MNHEY, CDR2 SVGEGT. This CDR3 has 18 residues. This clonotype came up many times. Its antigen is unknown. MiXCR was run by TCRdb on the 5' RACE reads, yielding one entry per CDR3 protein. This sample has under 85,000 distinct CDR3 sequences; roughly an eighth occur once, and the top ten carry 5% to 7%. The chain joins TRBV6-2 or TRBV6-3 to TRBJ2-6; D may be TRBD1 (6 bases). The source material was whole blood, sampled at baseline. This clonotype was sampled from an adult who was a healthcare worker with PCR-confirmed SARS-CoV-2 infection or an uninfected control (not recorded which). As DNA, the CDR3 is TGTGCCAGCAGTTGGTCCGGGACAAGCCTCTCTGGGGCCAACGTCCTGACTTTC. It encodes CASSWSGTSLSGANVLTF.